The present entry profiles one T cell receptor beta chain with its context. Its antigen specificity is not known. Base qualities are not provided; no much larger clone lies one nucleotide away. CD8 naive samples consisted of CD45RO-negative cells that were positively selected for CCR7, yielding a CD45RA+CCR7+ population without TemRA cells. The donors were healthy, HIV-negative adults who had no recently reported acute infections or vaccinations. Every donor was a Caucasian adult living in Nashville, Tennessee, USA. Blood was obtained by leukapheresis, after which PBMCs were separated by Ficoll-Histopaque density gradient centrifugation and cryopreserved in liquid nitrogen vapor phase. Analytical flow cytometry was used to check the purity and quantity of each magnetically sorted T cell population. Genomic DNA was isolated from each sorted fraction and quantified by UV absorbance on a Nanodrop 2000c.

Using the deep immunoSEQ assay, multiplex PCR amplified TCR CDR3 regions from genomic DNA. Extracted genomic DNA from each cell subset was distributed evenly across all wells of several immunoSEQ 96-well plates, and each plate was treated as a replicate. For sorted subsets, each replicate PCR was loaded with approximately 200 ng genomic DNA, equivalent to 25,000 to 35,000 T cell genomes. Purified libraries were measured with a Qubit 3.0 fluorometer, size-checked on a Bioanalyzer 2100, and measured again with the KAPA Library Quantification kit. A separate single-read 150-cycle Illumina NextSeq 550 flow cell was used to sequence each immunoSEQ 96-well plate. On the study's bioinformatics: Because the immunoSEQ output held only junctional sequences and lacked quality scores, the filtering could not match the filtering applied to full-length reads. Sequences were annotated with PyIR, a Python wrapper for IgBLAST v1.9, and V/J genes and CDR3 were assigned using IMGT germline references. Reads were removed for weak V/J assignments (E-value above 1e-6), missing CDR3, stop codons, out-of-frame junctions, or ambiguous translated residues. V3J clonotypes were defined by identical inferred V gene, J gene, and CDR3 amino acid sequence. The percentage overlap between two repertoires was calculated by dividing the number of shared unique clonotypes by the size of the smaller repertoire. Repertoire richness was assessed with RTK rarefaction, the Chao1 estimator, and Recon v2.1 estimates of unobserved clonotypes. For all TCRbeta clonotypes obtained by the gDNA method from four donors, generation probabilities were computed with OLGA. Sourced from immuneACCESS, this table was stored by TCRdb with only in-frame sequences that have V and J called. A share of the clones is absent; for the studies checked, an unresolved V gene accounts for under half, and the remainder has no known explanation. The V and J calls and clone size were taken over from that table, and D and trimming were inferred from the DNA. Counted in this sample were about 2.1 million clones; around 95% of them appeared once. Around 1.7% of the sample lies in the top ten.

Looking up the germline V gene (reference sequence) yields CDR1 LNHDA and CDR2 SQIVND. Its CDR3 holds 14 amino acids, cysteine through phenylalanine. CDR3 DNA only is kept here, 42 bases in frame from base 1. V is reduced by 6 bases and J by 2 bases, leaving a spacing of 11 bases between them. The data are from a study of shared clonotypes between healthy human individuals (dated by TCRdb to about 2020). Context from the whole study: Three men and a couple of women, aged 18 to 49 years, made up the cohort. Leukapheresis yielded between about 0.9 and 10 billion PBMCs per donor. Different laboratories and diverse techniques were used to prepare libraries and sequence TCR repertoires, to increase sequencing depth and limit assay-specific biases. Blood TCR repertoires of roughly 5 healthy adults were deeply sequenced to estimate repertoire size and the extent of clonotype sharing between individuals. For each donor, CD4 naive and CD4 memory were each given three plates, CD8 naive was given two plates, and CD8 memory was given one plate. The study at large found these results: Based on pairwise subsampling, the degree of clonotype sharing among donors was expected to be affected by sequencing depth. Sampling was restricted to blood, and TCR repertoires in tissues likely differ from the TCR repertoires found in blood. Higher generation probabilities were observed for clonotypes shared by all four sorted-subset donors than for non-shared clonotypes. Because the study included a small number of donors, the genetic and exposure-history diversity represented was limited. Rarefaction of sorted-subset datasets indicated incomplete sequencing despite the large sequencing depth. Estimated clonotype richness was generally larger for naive than for memory subsets. About 5% of naive CD4, more than 3% of naive CD8, approximately 2.2% of memory CD4, and about 0.4% of memory CD8 clonotypes were shared across several donors.

The rearrangement joined TRBV19 to TRBJ1-5, with the D gene too uncertain to name. The specimen was naive CD8+ T cells from PBMCs. Read against the paper, the sample's cell subset or site label means: CD45RA+CCR7+. The source is a young man in good health. Some clones in this sample may be carry-over from other donors' samples. The nucleotides read TGTGCCAGTAGGGACGAGTGGGGCAATCAGCCCCAGCATTTT. Its product reads: CASRDEWGNQPQHF.